This TCR beta chain is drawn from a study of T cell changes during pregnancy in multiple sclerosis. Measured with immunoSEQ multiplex PCR; TCRdb has only the in-frame clones, and not every one. The sample records 35,000 to 45,000 clones, about 91% being singletons. CDR3 length: 16 amino acids. Germline lookup yields CDR1 SGHDN and CDR2 FVKESK. V was cut by 4 bases and J by 5 bases, with 20 bases left in between. The chain employs TRBV14 and TRBJ2-5; maybe TRBD1 (6 bases). The material was CD4+ T cells from peripheral blood mononuclear cells, obtained before pregnancy. This sequence was found in a female donor with multiple sclerosis, enrolled in a pregnancy study. The CDR3 protein is CASSPTWGQSGETQYF. CDR3 nucleotides: TGTGCCAGCAGCCCCACCTGGGGGCAGTCGGGGGAGACCCAGTACTTC.